This record concerns one T cell receptor (beta chain) sequence. This sample stems from a study of technical replicates of blood from a few donors. The length of the CDR3 is 13 residues. Germline V CDR1 and CDR2: SGHTA, FQGNSA. The V gene lost 4 bases and the J gene lost 1 base, with 7 bases spanning the gap. Data came from immunoSEQ multiplex PCR; TCRdb stores just in-frame clones and leaves some out. The sample records some 90,000 clones, roughly 95% being singletons. The chain combines TRBV7-2 with TRBJ1-1; D is ambiguous. This clonotype was sampled from a human donor in good health. The sequencing input was T cells isolated from PBMCs. CDR3 sequence: CASSWNRNTEAFF. Written as DNA, the CDR3 is TGTGCCAGCAGCTGGAACAGGAACACTGAAGCTTTCTTT.